This T cell receptor (beta chain) was profiled in a study of blood T cell repertoires in COVID-19. Study background: Nucleic acid was either cDNA or gDNA, and it came from T cells, B-cell-depleted T cells, or PBMCs.

Original processing methods: It was from reference gene primer amplification that nucleated cell counts were estimated. Assay: immunoSEQ multiplex PCR; the TCRdb copy retains only in-frame clones and omits some. That table is the source of V, J and clone size, and D and trimming were worked out from the DNA. The sample yields a few hundred thousand clones, around 85% seen once. This clone appeared a single time. This CDR3 contains 13 residues. V gave up 7 bases and J gave up 5 bases; unmatched junction bases: 5. The clonotype originates from a woman aged 18-29 years with acute or convalescent COVID-19. The sequenced sample consisted of peripheral blood. J is TRBJ1-2 and V is TRBV12-3 or TRBV12-4, with TRBD1 identical over 9 bases. CDR3 nucleotides: TGTGCCAGCACCCACGACAGGGGGTATGGCTACACCTTC. Protein sequence: CASTHDRGYGYTF.